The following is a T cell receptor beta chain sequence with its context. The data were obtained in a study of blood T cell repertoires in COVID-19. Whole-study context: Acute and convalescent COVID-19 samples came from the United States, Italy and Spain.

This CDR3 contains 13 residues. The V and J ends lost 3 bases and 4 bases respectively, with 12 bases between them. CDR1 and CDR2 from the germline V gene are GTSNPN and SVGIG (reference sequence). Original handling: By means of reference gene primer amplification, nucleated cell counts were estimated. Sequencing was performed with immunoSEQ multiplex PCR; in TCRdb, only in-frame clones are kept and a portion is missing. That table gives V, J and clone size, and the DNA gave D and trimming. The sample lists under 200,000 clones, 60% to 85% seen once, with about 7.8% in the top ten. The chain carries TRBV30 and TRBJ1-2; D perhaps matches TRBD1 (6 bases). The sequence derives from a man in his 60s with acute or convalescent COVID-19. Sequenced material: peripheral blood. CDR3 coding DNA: TGTGCCTGGAGGAGGGGGAGCCTCTATGGCTACACCTTC. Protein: CAWRRGSLYGYTF.